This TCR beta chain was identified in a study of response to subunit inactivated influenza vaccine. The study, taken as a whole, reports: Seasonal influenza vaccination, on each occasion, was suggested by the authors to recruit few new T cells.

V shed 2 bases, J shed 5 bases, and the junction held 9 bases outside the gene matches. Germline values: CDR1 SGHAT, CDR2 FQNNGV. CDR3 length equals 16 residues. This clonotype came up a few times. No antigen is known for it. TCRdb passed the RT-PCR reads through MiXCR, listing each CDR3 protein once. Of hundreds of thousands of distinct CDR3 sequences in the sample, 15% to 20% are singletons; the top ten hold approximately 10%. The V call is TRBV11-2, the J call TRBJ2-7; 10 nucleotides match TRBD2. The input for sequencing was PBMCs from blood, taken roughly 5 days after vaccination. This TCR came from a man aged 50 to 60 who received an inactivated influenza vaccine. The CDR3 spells CASSLWPAGGSDEQYF. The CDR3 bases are TGTGCCAGCAGCTTATGGCCAGCGGGAGGGTCGGACGAGCAGTACTTC.